A selection of T cell receptor beta chains follows, all from one sample in a study of identical twins. MiXCR was run by TCRdb on the 5' RACE reads, yielding one entry per CDR3 protein. The sample comprises some 460,000 distinct CDR3 sequences, approximately 15% of which are singletons, and about 0.52% rests with the top ten. The same sample was also studied in work on yellow fever vaccine responses in identical twins.

The sequenced sample consisted of CD4+ T cells sorted from blood. These receptors were obtained from a woman younger than 30 in good health. CDR3s include the opening cysteine and the closing phenylalanine or tryptophan. A D gene is named only where the DNA matches it firmly. Only some rows state a clone size, as once, few, many or a class for expanded clones.

clone_size	d_call	v_call	j_call	cdr3_aa	cdr3_nt
few	-	TRBV12-3/TRBV12-4	TRBJ2-3	CASRPPERRADTQYF	TGTGCCAGCAGACCCCCTGAGCGACGCGCAGATACGCAGTATTTT
-	-	TRBV20-1	TRBJ1-1	CSARAPQGVNTEAFF	TGCAGTGCCAGAGCTCCACAGGGCGTGAACACTGAAGCTTTCTTT
few	-	TRBV3-1	TRBJ2-2	CASSQVVSLSPGELFF	TGTGCCAGCAGCCAAGTGGTGTCATTGAGTCCCGGGGAGCTGTTTTTT
-	TRBD2	TRBV5-1	TRBJ2-1	CASSEERGLAGVDEQFF	TGCGCCAGCAGCGAGGAAAGAGGACTAGCGGGGGTCGATGAGCAGTTCTTC
-	-	TRBV12-3/TRBV12-4	TRBJ2-7	CASTWSGGLNEQYF	TGTGCCAGCACATGGTCAGGGGGGCTCAACGAGCAGTACTTC
-	-	TRBV20-1	TRBJ2-3	CSATERGADTQYF	TGCAGTGCTACGGAGAGGGGGGCAGATACGCAGTATTTT
few	TRBD2	TRBV5-6	TRBJ2-7	CASRPGPTSEGEQYF	TGTGCCAGCAGGCCGGGTCCTACTAGCGAGGGCGAGCAGTACTTC
few	-	TRBV20-1	TRBJ2-7	CSATRQGRGPYEQYF	TGCAGTGCTACGAGGCAGGGTAGGGGACCCTACGAGCAGTACTTC
few	-	TRBV27	TRBJ2-3	CASTRGGLKLGTQYF	TGTGCCAGCACTAGGGGGGGCCTCAAGCTGGGTACGCAGTATTTT
once	TRBD1	TRBV14	TRBJ2-5	CASSQDHGTEGSQTQYF	TGTGCCAGCAGCCAAGACCACGGGACAGAGGGCTCGCAGACCCAGTACTTC
-	TRBD1	TRBV3-1	TRBJ2-7	CASSQVQGVYEQYF	TGTGCCAGCAGCCAAGTACAGGGGGTCTACGAGCAGTACTTC
many	-	TRBV6-4	TRBJ1-1	CASSLQVNTEAFF	TGTGCCAGCAGCCTTCAGGTGAACACTGAAGCTTTCTTT
few	TRBD2	TRBV28	TRBJ2-2	CASRVAGGAVGELFF	TGTGCCAGCAGAGTAGCGGGGGGGGCCGTCGGGGAGCTGTTTTTT
few	TRBD2	TRBV12-3/TRBV12-4	TRBJ2-7	CASKGGDKEQYF	TGTGCCAGCAAGGGAGGGGATAAGGAGCAGTACTTC
-	-	TRBV18	TRBJ2-2	CASSPQTTGELFF	TGTGCCAGCTCACCGCAGACCACCGGGGAGCTGTTTTTT
-	TRBD1	TRBV27	TRBJ2-7	CASSSLRTGSSYEQYF	TGTGCCAGCAGTTCTCTACGGACAGGGAGCTCCTACGAGCAGTACTTC
many	-	TRBV7-8	TRBJ2-4	CASSLKPWLENIQYF	TGTGCCAGCAGCCTAAAGCCCTGGCTGGAAAACATTCAGTACTTC
-	TRBD2	TRBV7-7	TRBJ2-3	CASSLGPAGVGTDTQYF	TGTGCTAGCAGCTTAGGTCCAGCGGGAGTCGGCACAGATACGCAGTATTTT
-	TRBD2	TRBV11-3	TRBJ2-3	CASSNGEGLAGNTQYF	TGTGCCAGCAGCAACGGGGAGGGCTTAGCAGGCAATACGCAGTATTTT
few	TRBD1	TRBV6-1	TRBJ2-7	CASSRTGEGTYEQYF	TGTGCCAGCAGCCGGACAGGGGAGGGGACCTACGAGCAGTACTTC
few	-	TRBV6-1	TRBJ1-6	CASSPQGRGASPLHF	TGTGCCAGCAGCCCCCAGGGGCGGGGGGCTTCACCCCTCCACTTT
-	TRBD2	TRBV20-1	TRBJ2-1	CSARTSGRLPYNEQFF	TGCAGTGCTAGGACTAGCGGGAGACTTCCCTACAATGAGCAGTTCTTC
many	TRBD1	TRBV20-1	TRBJ1-5	CSARPPGTGYQPQHF	TGCAGTGCTCGGCCGCCCGGGACAGGGTACCAGCCCCAGCATTTT
few	-	TRBV30	TRBJ2-1	CAWSVMRPTAGYTYNEQFF	TGTGCCTGGAGTGTAATGAGACCGACCGCGGGGTACACCTACAATGAGCAGTTCTTC
few	-	TRBV19	TRBJ2-1	CASSIVPGSVQFF	TGTGCCAGTAGTATAGTTCCGGGCTCCGTGCAGTTCTTC
-	TRBD2	TRBV27	TRBJ2-7	CASSLAGVGNEQYF	TGTGCCAGCAGTTTAGCGGGGGTGGGCAACGAGCAGTACTTC
many	-	TRBV6-6	TRBJ1-2	CASSTSEGYGYTF	TGTGCCAGCAGTACGAGCGAGGGGTATGGCTACACCTTC
few	TRBD2	TRBV9	TRBJ2-7	CASSVNSGRSEQYF	TGTGCCAGCAGCGTAAACAGCGGGAGAAGCGAGCAGTACTTC
few	-	TRBV24-1	TRBJ2-7	CATSDTGGQIYEQYF	TGTGCCACCAGTGATACCGGAGGACAGATCTACGAGCAGTACTTC
-	TRBD2	TRBV12-3/TRBV12-4	TRBJ2-1	CANSLGGGDEQFF	TGTGCCAACTCTCTTGGGGGGGGTGATGAGCAGTTCTTC
-	-	TRBV15	TRBJ2-1	CATSRDNAGLSSYNEQFF	TGTGCCACCAGCAGAGATAATGCGGGGTTAAGCTCCTACAATGAGCAGTTCTTC
few	TRBD2	TRBV6-2/TRBV6-3	TRBJ2-7	CASSRLAVFEQYF	TGTGCCAGCAGTCGACTAGCGGTGTTCGAGCAGTACTTC
many	TRBD2	TRBV10-3	TRBJ2-7	CAISESGGSYHEQYF	TGTGCCATCAGTGAGTCAGGCGGGAGCTACCACGAGCAGTACTTC
-	-	TRBV20-1	TRBJ2-5	CSAGLAETQYF	TGCAGTGCCGGTCTGGCGGAGACCCAGTACTTC
few	-	TRBV27	TRBJ2-5	CASSFTQGWGTQYF	TGTGCCAGCAGTTTCACCCAGGGATGGGGGACCCAGTACTTC